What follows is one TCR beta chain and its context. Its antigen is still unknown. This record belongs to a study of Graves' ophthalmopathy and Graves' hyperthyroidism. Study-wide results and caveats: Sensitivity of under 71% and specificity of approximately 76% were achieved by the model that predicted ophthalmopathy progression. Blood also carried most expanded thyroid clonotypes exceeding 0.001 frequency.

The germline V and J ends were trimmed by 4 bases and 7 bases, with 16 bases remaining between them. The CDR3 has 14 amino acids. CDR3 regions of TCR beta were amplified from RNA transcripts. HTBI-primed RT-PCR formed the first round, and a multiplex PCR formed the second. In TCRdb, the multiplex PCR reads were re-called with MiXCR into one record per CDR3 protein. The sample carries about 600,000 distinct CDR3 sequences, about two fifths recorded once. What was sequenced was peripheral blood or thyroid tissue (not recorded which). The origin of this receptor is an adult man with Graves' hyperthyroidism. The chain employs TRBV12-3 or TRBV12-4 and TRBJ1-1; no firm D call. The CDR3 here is CASSYQWSVGEAFF. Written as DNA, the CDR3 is TGTGCCAGCAGTTATCAGTGGTCGGTCGGTGAAGCTTTCTTT.